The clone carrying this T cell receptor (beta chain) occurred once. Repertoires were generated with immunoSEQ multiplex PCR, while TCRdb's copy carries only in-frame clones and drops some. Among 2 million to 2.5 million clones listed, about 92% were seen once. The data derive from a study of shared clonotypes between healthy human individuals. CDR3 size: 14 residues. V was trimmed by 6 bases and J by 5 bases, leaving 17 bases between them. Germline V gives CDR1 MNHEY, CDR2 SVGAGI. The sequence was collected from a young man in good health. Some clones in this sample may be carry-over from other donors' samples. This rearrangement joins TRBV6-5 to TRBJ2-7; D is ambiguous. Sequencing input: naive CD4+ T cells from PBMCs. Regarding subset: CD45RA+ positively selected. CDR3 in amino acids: CASRAGPSLHEQYF. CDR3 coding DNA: TGTGCCAGCAGGGCAGGACCGAGCCTCCACGAGCAGTACTTC.